These 9 T cell receptor beta chains were sequenced from one sample in a study of CD8+CD57+ T cells in acquired aplastic anemia. By flow cytometry, patients selected for sequencing had shown an expansion of CD8+CD57+ cells. Profiling of TCR beta VDJ combinations and CDR3 sequences used genomic DNA as template. One entry per CDR3 protein results from TCRdb running MiXCR on the reads. Altogether roughly 150,000 distinct CDR3 sequences are present, roughly 48% being singletons, with the ten largest covering approximately 3%. The specimen sequenced was sorted CD4+, CD8+, or CD8+CD57+ T cells (not recorded which) from PBMCs. Receptors were obtained from a human donor with aplastic anemia.

This clonotype was seen only a few times. This chain joins TRBV5-5 and TRBJ1-1; D might be TRBD1 (5 bases). The CDR3 has 15 residues. CDR1 SGHKS and CDR2 YYEKEE come from the germline V gene (reference sequence). Trimming removed 4 bases at V and 2 bases at J, with 15 bases between. CDR3 bases: TGTGCCAGCAGCCGTTGGGGAGGGGATAACACTGAAGCTTTCTTT. As protein: CASSRWGGDNTEAFF.

In its sample, this clonotype was seen a few times. CDR3 nucleotides: TGTGCCACCAGCAGAGAAATAGGACCCTCTTACGAGCAGTACTTC. It is translated as CATSREIGPSYEQYF. The chain joins TRBV15 to TRBJ2-7, with D unresolved. The germline V gene encodes CDR1 LNHNV and CDR2 YYDKDF (reference sequence). This CDR3 has 15 amino acids. Trimming cost V 0 bases and J 4 bases, with 13 bases left between them.

The chain links TRBV24-1 to TRBJ2-1; 9 bases line up with TRBD2. The CDR3 length is 16 residues. CDR1 is KGHDR, CDR2 SFDVKD, per germline. V trimming: 3 bases; J trimming: 4 bases; junction bases outside the gene matches: 6. This CDR3 is CATSDHGTSTYNEQFF. The CDR3 DNA is TGTGCCACCAGTGATCACGGGACTAGCACATACAATGAGCAGTTCTTC.

About this clonotype itself: This may be a read error, as it is one base from a much larger clone. The chain joins TRBV6-1 to TRBJ2-7; perhaps TRBD1 as D (5 bases). The germline V and J ends were trimmed by 7 bases and 2 bases, with 24 bases remaining between them. In germline, CDR1 is MNHNS, CDR2 SASEGT. The CDR3 loop spans 17 amino acids. The CDR3 DNA is TGTGCCAGCACCGAACAGAGAATTGCAGGGATAACCTACGAGCAGTACTTC. Protein product: CASTEQRIAGITYEQYF.

Many counts were recorded for this clonotype. This chain joins TRBV6-1 and TRBJ2-2; TRBD2 matches 13 bases. The CDR3 contains 14 residues. The germline gives CDR1 MNHNS, CDR2 SASEGT. The junction had 3 bases not matched to a gene; V was cut back by 6 bases and J by 8 bases. CDR3 nucleotides: TGTGCCAGCAGCCGGACTAGCGGGAGAGGGGAGCTGTTTTTT. Translation: CASSRTSGRGELFF.

This clonotype was counted at least ten times. V usage is TRBV29-1 and J usage is TRBJ2-5, with D perhaps matching TRBD1 or TRBD2 (5 bases each). CDR1 and CDR2 from the germline V gene are SQVTM and ANQGSEA. V was shortened by 4 bases and J by 4 bases, with 13 bases between the two germline ends. The CDR3 has 13 residues. The CDR3 DNA follows: TGCAGCGTTGGAGGGCAGGGTGGAGAGACCCAGTACTTC. Translation gives CSVGGQGGETQYF.

V usage is TRBV7-2 and J usage is TRBJ2-7; D is possibly TRBD1 or TRBD2 (6 bases each). V was trimmed by 5 bases and J by 3 bases, leaving 14 bases between them. CDR1 and CDR2 (germline): SGHTA, FQGNSA. This CDR3 has 14 amino acids. CDR3 sequence: CASSRGAGFYEQYF. The CDR3 DNA reads as TGTGCCAGCAGCAGGGGGGCAGGTTTCTACGAGCAGTACTTC.

This clonotype has only one observation. This chain uses TRBV7-9 with TRBJ2-3, with D maybe TRBD2 (6 bases). The CDR3 sequence is 14 residues long. CDR1 is SEHNR and CDR2 is FQNEAQ in the germline V gene (reference sequence). Trimming pared 3 bases from V and 8 bases from J, leaving 15 bases between. The CDR3 bases are TGTGCCAGCAGCTTCGCCAGGGAGGTCGGTACGCAGTATTTT. It encodes CASSFAREVGTQYF.

This clonotype was observed a few times. J is TRBJ2-2 and V is TRBV30; unclear D gene. Trimming left V 1 base short and J 7 bases short, with 19 bases between. Germline CDR1 GTSNPN, CDR2 SVGIG (reference sequence). The CDR3 length is 16 residues. CDR3 residues: CAWSALRRERGGELFF. The DNA of the CDR3 is TGTGCCTGGAGTGCCCTGAGGCGAGAGCGTGGCGGGGAGCTGTTTTTT.